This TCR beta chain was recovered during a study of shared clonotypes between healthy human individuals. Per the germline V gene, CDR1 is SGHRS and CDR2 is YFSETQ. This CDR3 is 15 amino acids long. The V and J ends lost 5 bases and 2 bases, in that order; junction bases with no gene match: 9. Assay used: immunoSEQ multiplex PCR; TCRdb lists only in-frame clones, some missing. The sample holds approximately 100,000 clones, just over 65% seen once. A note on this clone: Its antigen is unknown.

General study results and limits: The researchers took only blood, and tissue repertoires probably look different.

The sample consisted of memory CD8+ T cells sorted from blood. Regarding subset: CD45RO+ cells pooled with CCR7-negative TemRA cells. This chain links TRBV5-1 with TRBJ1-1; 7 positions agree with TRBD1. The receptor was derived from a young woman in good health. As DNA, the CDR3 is TGCGCCAGCAGGGAACCGACAGGGATAAACACTGAAGCTTTCTTT. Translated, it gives CASREPTGINTEAFF.